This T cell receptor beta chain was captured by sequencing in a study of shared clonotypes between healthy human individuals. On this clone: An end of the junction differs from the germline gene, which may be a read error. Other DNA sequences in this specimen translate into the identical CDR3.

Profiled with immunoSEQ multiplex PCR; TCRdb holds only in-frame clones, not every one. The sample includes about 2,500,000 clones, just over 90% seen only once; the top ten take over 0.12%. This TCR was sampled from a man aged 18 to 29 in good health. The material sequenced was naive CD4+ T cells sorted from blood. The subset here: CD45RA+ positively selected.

The CDR3 protein is CASSDLGRAQYF. The CDR3 DNA sequence: TGTGCCAGCAGTGATCTAGGACGAGCGCAGTATTTT. The chain joins TRBV10-2 to TRBJ2-3, with unresolved D. This CDR3 comprises 12 residues. Germline loops: CDR1 WSHSY, CDR2 SAAADI.